This is a list of T cell receptor beta chains from one sample in a study of T cells after yellow fever vaccination. MiXCR, run by TCRdb on the 5' RACE reads, gives a single entry per CDR3 protein. Counted here are about 170,000 distinct CDR3 sequences, approximately 6.2% occurring once; the ten biggest clones make up roughly 3%. Sample: CD4+ T cells sorted from PBMCs, taken on the day of the first yellow fever vaccination. The receptors were gathered from a man in his late teens or twenties who received the YFV17D yellow fever vaccine. Each CDR3 is given with its conserved first and last residue. Each record gives: J gene, D gene, V gene, clone size, CDR3 DNA, CDR3 protein. The D gene is left open where the match is weak. Size is stated for part of the rows, as once, few or many counts, or as a class when the clone is expanded.

TRBJ1-6	-	TRBV20-1	few	TGCAGTGCTAGTGAGAGGAGTTCCGATCCCCTCCACTTT	CSASERSSDPLHF
TRBJ2-5	-	TRBV5-1	few	TGCGCCAGCAGTAAAGGTTTAGCTGAGACCCAGTACTTC	CASSKGLAETQYF
TRBJ1-2	-	TRBV28	many	TGTGCCAGCGGAATGAGCTATGGCTACACCTTC	CASGMSYGYTF
TRBJ2-7	TRBD2	TRBV3-1	many	TGTGCCAGCAGCCTGACTAGCGGCTCCTACGAGCAGTACTTC	CASSLTSGSYEQYF
TRBJ2-7	-	TRBV30	few	TGTGCCTGGAGCGGGGCTACGGCCTACGAGCAGTACTTC	CAWSGATAYEQYF
TRBJ2-5	TRBD2	TRBV7-6	-	TGTGCCAGCAGCTTAAGTCTCCACGGGGGGACGTACCAAGAGACCCAGTACTTC	CASSLSLHGGTYQETQYF
TRBJ2-1	TRBD2	TRBV5-1	-	TGCGCCAGCAGCGTGCTTAGCGGGGGTTACTCCTACAATGAGCAGTTCTTC	CASSVLSGGYSYNEQFF
TRBJ2-3	TRBD2	TRBV5-1	few	TGCGCCAGCAGCTTTTTAGCGGGGGGAGATACGCAGTATTTT	CASSFLAGGDTQYF
TRBJ2-1	-	TRBV5-1	many	TGCGCCAGCAGGGACAGCCACAATGAGCAGTTCTTC	CASRDSHNEQFF
TRBJ1-1	-	TRBV5-5	many	TGTGCCAGCAGCTTGGCGGTGGGCAGTTACACTGAAGCTTTCTTT	CASSLAVGSYTEAFF
TRBJ2-5	TRBD2	TRBV4-2	many	TGTGCCAGCAGCCAATTGAGCGGGGGGGCCGCCGAGACCCAGTACTTC	CASSQLSGGAAETQYF
TRBJ1-2	-	TRBV7-2	many	TGTGCCAGCAGCCTACAGCCAGGGGATGGCTACACCTTC	CASSLQPGDGYTF
TRBJ2-3	TRBD2	TRBV12-3/TRBV12-4	few	TGTGCCAGCAGTTTACGTGCTAGCGGGGAAACAGATACGCAGTATTTT	CASSLRASGETDTQYF
TRBJ1-2	-	TRBV24-1	-	TGTGCCACCAGTGACCTTGAACAGGGAGGAGGCTACACCTTC	CATSDLEQGGGYTF
TRBJ2-5	TRBD1	TRBV20-1	-	TGCAGTGCTAGACAAGCCGGGACAGGCCAAGAGACCCAGTACTTC	CSARQAGTGQETQYF
TRBJ1-5	-	TRBV12-3/TRBV12-4	-	TGTGCCAGCAGTTTGTGGGAAAATCAGCCCCAGCATTTT	CASSLWENQPQHF
TRBJ2-3	-	TRBV29-1	few	TGCAGCGTGAGCACCAGATTGACAGATACGCAGTATTTT	CSVSTRLTDTQYF
TRBJ2-1	-	TRBV20-1	many	TGCAGTGCTGGGACTGGAGACAATGAGCAGTTCTTC	CSAGTGDNEQFF
TRBJ1-1	TRBD1	TRBV5-1	few	TGCGCCAGCAGCCCCGGGACAGATAAAGCTTTCTTT	CASSPGTDKAFF
TRBJ2-1	-	TRBV7-2	many	TGTGCCAGCAGGTACAGGGATCGGGAGCAGTTCTTC	CASRYRDREQFF
TRBJ2-5	-	TRBV15	many	TGTGCCACCAGCAGAGATATAGGACCCCAAGAGACCCAGTACTTC	CATSRDIGPQETQYF
TRBJ1-5	-	TRBV29-1	many	TGCAGCGTTGAAGATTGGGTCAGTAATCGGCCGTATAGCAATCAGCCCCAGCATTTT	CSVEDWVSNRPYSNQPQHF
TRBJ2-5	TRBD2	TRBV18	-	TGTGCCAGCTCACCAGGGGAGGGCCAGTACTTC	CASSPGEGQYF
TRBJ2-4	-	TRBV12-3/TRBV12-4	-	TGTGCCAGCAGTTTAGTGGGAAGATTGGACATTCAGTACTTC	CASSLVGRLDIQYF
TRBJ2-1	TRBD2	TRBV5-1	few	TGCGCCAGCAGCCTACCGGGACTAGCGGGCCCCTACAATGAGCAGTTCTTC	CASSLPGLAGPYNEQFF
TRBJ2-1	TRBD1	TRBV24-1	many	TGTGCCACCAGGGACAGGGTATCAGTGGACGAGCAGTTCTTC	CATRDRVSVDEQFF
TRBJ1-4	-	TRBV3-1	many	TGTGCCAGCAGCCCCTCCCACAGTAATGAAAAACTGTTTTTT	CASSPSHSNEKLFF
TRBJ2-5	-	TRBV6-5	few	TGTGCCAGCAGTTCGCACGTGCCCCTAGAGACCCAGTACTTC	CASSSHVPLETQYF
TRBJ2-7	-	TRBV6-5	-	TGTGCCAGCAGTTACTCTCCTAGTCGCCCCTACGAGCAGTACTTC	CASSYSPSRPYEQYF
TRBJ1-2	-	TRBV27	-	TGTGCCAGCAGTTTGGGGGGCGCGGGTAACTATGGCTTCACCTTC	CASSLGGAGNYGFTF
TRBJ1-2	-	TRBV12-3/TRBV12-4	many	TGTGCCAGCAGTTTTGCCGAGGAGGGCTACACCTTC	CASSFAEEGYTF
TRBJ1-6	-	TRBV5-1	-	TGCGCCAGAACCGTCAGGGGTAATTCACCCCTCCACTTT	CARTVRGNSPLHF
TRBJ1-2	-	TRBV12-3/TRBV12-4	-	TGTGCCAGCAGTTTAGGGGTAGGCGGCTACACCTTC	CASSLGVGGYTF
TRBJ1-6	TRBD1	TRBV2	-	TGTGCCAGCACCGACAGGGGAAAAGGATCACCCCTCCACTTT	CASTDRGKGSPLHF
TRBJ2-6	-	TRBV4-1	many	TGCGCCAGCAGCCAAGATGAAGGGGCCAACGTCCTGACTTTC	CASSQDEGANVLTF
TRBJ2-3	-	TRBV4-2	few	TGTGCCAGCAGCCAAAACCCCAGCGGCCACACAGATACGCAGTATTTT	CASSQNPSGHTDTQYF
TRBJ2-2	TRBD1	TRBV7-2	once	TGTGCCAGCAGCCCACGCGGGACAGGGTACACCGGGGAGCTGTTTTTT	CASSPRGTGYTGELFF
TRBJ2-1	TRBD2	TRBV9	few	TGTGCCAGCAGCCAACGGGGGGATAACTACAATGAGCAGTTCTTC	CASSQRGDNYNEQFF
TRBJ2-2	-	TRBV24-1	few	TGTGCCACCAGTGATTTGTTTGAGGGAGGCGGGAACACCGGGGAGCTGTTTTTT	CATSDLFEGGGNTGELFF
TRBJ2-5	-	TRBV19	-	TGTGCCAGTATGCCATTTGGCAGGGGGGGCGAAGAGACCCAGTACTTC	CASMPFGRGGEETQYF
TRBJ1-3	-	TRBV12-3/TRBV12-4	-	TGTGCCAGCGGTATTGGGGCTGGAAACACCATATATTTT	CASGIGAGNTIYF
TRBJ1-1	TRBD1	TRBV7-9	many	TGTGCCAGCAGCTCGCAGGGGGCTGACACTGAAGCTTTCTTT	CASSSQGADTEAFF
TRBJ2-7	TRBD1	TRBV4-3	many	TGCGCCAGCAGCCATGGGCGGGACAGGGTTATCGACGAGCAGTACTTC	CASSHGRDRVIDEQYF
TRBJ1-3	TRBD1	TRBV5-5	-	TGTGCCAGCAGTTCCGGGACAGGGGTTAACTCTGGAAACACCATATATTTT	CASSSGTGVNSGNTIYF
TRBJ2-1	TRBD1	TRBV5-1	many	TGCGCCAGCAGCCGGACAGGGGTTTACAATGAGCAGTTCTTC	CASSRTGVYNEQFF
TRBJ2-7	TRBD2	TRBV3-1	many	TGTGCCAGCAGCCGGGGTGGGACTAGCGGAAACTTCTTC	CASSRGGTSGNFF